This TCR beta chain was identified in a study of T cell responses to AZD1222 COVID-19 vaccine. Study-wide context: Second-dose groups at about 4 or about 12 weeks were pooled. General study findings and limits: Unmutated regions of variants are reportedly targeted by nearly half of spike-specific TCRs. Clonal diversity was possibly underestimated; the donors were predominantly white British and more often female. Only a handful of AZD1222 recipients tested seropositive at baseline.

This clone appeared once. Its specificity is not known. The data were produced by immunoSEQ multiplex PCR, yet TCRdb's version contains in-frame clones alone and is incomplete. There are 140,000 or so clones in the sample; roughly 89% occur only once, and over 1.5% lies in the top ten. The material sequenced was peripheral blood, taken on day 0 of AZD1222 vaccination. This sequence was found in an adult in good health.

The CDR3 spells CASSQDGSNQPQHF. The CDR3 coding sequence is TGCGCCAGCAGCCAGGACGGTAGCAATCAGCCCCAGCATTTT. The rearrangement links TRBV5-1 to TRBJ1-5; D is undetermined. There are 14 residues in the CDR3. Germline-derived CDR1 and CDR2 are SGHRS and YFSETQ. V was shortened by 4 bases and J by 0 bases, with 8 bases between the two germline ends.